Each of the 30 T cell receptor beta chains below was sequenced from the same sample in a study of T cell repertoires in cytomegalovirus infection. TCRdb processed the reads anew with MiXCR; each CDR3 protein has one entry. The data contain 560,000 or so distinct CDR3 sequences, approximately 15% of them singletons. Sequenced sample: CD8+ T cells from PBMCs. The receptors here all came from a human donor in good health (CMV status not recorded). Some clones in this sample may be carry-over from other donors' samples.

This clonotype appeared many times. J is TRBJ2-4 and V is TRBV28; D is unresolved. Germline loops: CDR1 MDHEN, CDR2 SYDVKM. Trimming took off 3 bases at V and 7 bases at J, with 4 bases between the two ends. The CDR3 has 11 residues. CDR3 DNA: TGTGCCAGCAGTTTCAGTAACATTCAGTACTTC. Encoded protein: CASSFSNIQYF.

This clonotype was seen ten or more times. The genes are TRBV7-8 and TRBJ2-1; D not resolved. With 3 bases removed from V and 0 bases from J, the gap between germline ends came to 12 bases. The CDR3 runs 16 residues. Germline V CDR1 and CDR2: SGHVS, FQNEAQ. The CDR3 DNA reads as TGTGCCAGCAGCTTGGACGGGTTTAGCTCCTACAATGAGCAGTTCTTC. Amino acids: CASSLDGFSSYNEQFF. Complete variable domain (other parts from reference TRBV7-8 and TRBJ2-1): GAGVSQSPRYKVAKRGQDVALRCDPISGHVSLFWYQQALGQGPEFLTYFQNEAQLDKSGLPSDRFFAERPEGSVSTLKIQRTQQEDSAVYLCASSLDGFSSYNEQFFGPGTRLTVL.

This clonotype was observed at least ten times. The CDR3 sequence: CASSLGSSFSYEQYF. CDR3 in DNA: TGTGCCAGCAGCTTAGGATCTAGTTTTTCCTACGAGCAGTACTTC. The chain carries TRBV7-2 and TRBJ2-7; D unclear. Per germline, CDR1 SGHTA and CDR2 FQGNSA. V was trimmed by 1 base and J by 1 base, leaving 11 bases between them. There are 15 residues in the CDR3. Looking up the rest from reference TRBV7-2 and TRBJ2-7 gives the full variable domain: GAGVSQSPSNKVTEKGKDVELRCDPISGHTALYWYRQSLGQGLEFLIYFQGNSAPDKSGLPSDRFSAERTGGSVSTLTIQRTQQEDSAVYLCASSLGSSFSYEQYFGPGTRLTVT.

The chain is built from TRBV5-1 and TRBJ1-5, with a tentative D call TRBD1 (6 bases). CDR1 is SGHRS, CDR2 YFSETQ, per germline. V gave up 2 bases and J gave up 4 bases, with 13 bases separating them. The CDR3 totals 15 residues. CDR3 DNA: TGCGCCAGCAGCTTCGAGGACAGCCTTAATCAGCCCCAGCATTTT. Residues: CASSFEDSLNQPQHF.

This chain links TRBV28 with TRBJ2-5; TRBD2 aligns across 7 bases. The trim removed 3 bases at V and 4 bases at J, leaving 8 bases unmatched. CDR1 and CDR2 from the germline V gene are MDHEN and SYDVKM. The CDR3 has 15 amino acids. CDR3 loop: CASSLWREKLETQYF. CDR3 sequence (DNA): TGTGCCAGCAGTTTGTGGCGGGAGAAGTTAGAGACCCAGTACTTC. Full variable domain (missing parts from reference TRBV28 and TRBJ2-5): DVKVTQSSRYLVKRTGEKVFLECVQDMDHENMFWYRQDPGLGLRLIYFSYDVKMKEKGDIPEGYSVSREKKERFSLILESASTNQTSMYLCASSLWREKLETQYFGPGTRLLVL.

V is TRBV19 and J is TRBJ2-2; TRBD2 might be the D (5 bases). The CDR3 is made up of 16 amino acids. Between the trimmed V and J ends, which lost 5 bases and 6 bases, there was a span of 19 bases. Germline V gene data show CDR1 as LNHDA and CDR2 as SQIVND (reference sequence). The CDR3 sequence is CASSHDGEKYSGELFF. DNA of the CDR3: TGTGCCAGTAGTCACGACGGGGAAAAGTACTCCGGGGAGCTGTTTTTT.

A few counts support this clonotype. The genes are TRBV9 and TRBJ2-7, with 9 bases aligning to TRBD1. V shed 2 bases, J shed 5 bases, and the junction held 5 bases outside the gene matches. The CDR3 has 14 residues. Germline CDR1 and CDR2: SGDLS and YYNGEE. The CDR3 is CASSVRDREHEQYF. The CDR3 bases are TGTGCCAGCAGCGTCCGGGACAGGGAACACGAGCAGTACTTC.

The sample holds many counts of this clonotype. The V gene is TRBV7-8, the J gene TRBJ1-3; a weak D match, TRBD1 (5 bases). Trimming took 7 bases from V and 0 from J, leaving 28 bases between them. Germline CDR1 SGHVS, CDR2 FQNEAQ. This CDR3 spans 20 amino acids. CDR3: CASTGGIEPDKWNSGNTIYF. CDR3 coding DNA: TGTGCCAGCACTGGGGGAATTGAACCTGATAAATGGAACTCTGGAAACACCATATATTTT.

This clonotype was observed a few times. The chain joins TRBV9 to TRBJ1-1; 7 bases map to TRBD1. The V and J ends lost 3 bases and 4 bases, in that order; junction bases with no gene match: 3. Germline assignment: CDR1 SGDLS and CDR2 YYNGEE. The CDR3 consists of 13 residues. This chain's CDR3 is CASSGQGSTEAFF. The CDR3 DNA reads TGTGCCAGCAGCGGACAGGGAAGCACTGAAGCTTTCTTT.

This clonotype came up a few times. The chain is built from TRBV5-6 and TRBJ2-2; 8 bases map to TRBD2. With 2 bases clipped from V and 4 bases from J, the junction kept 1 base outside the gene matches. The CDR3 spans 14 residues. The germline gives CDR1 SGHDT, CDR2 YYEEEE. CDR3 nucleotide sequence: TGTGCCAGCAGCTTCGGGAGGGGCACCGGGGAGCTGTTTTTT. It yields the protein CASSFGRGTGELFF.

The rearrangement links TRBV6-5 to TRBJ1-2, with D maybe TRBD1 (5 bases). The CDR3 contains 16 residues. V was trimmed by 0 bases and J by 0 bases, leaving 11 bases between them. The germline gives CDR1 MNHEY, CDR2 SVGAGI. CDR3 region: CASSYSETDTNYGYTF. For the CDR3, the DNA is TGTGCCAGCAGTTACTCCGAGACAGATACTAACTATGGCTACACCTTC.

This rearrangement joins TRBV24-1 to TRBJ2-2; D gene unclear. The V gene lost 3 bases and the J gene lost 1 base, with 8 bases spanning the gap. Germline CDR1 is KGHDR and CDR2 is SFDVKD. The length of the CDR3 is 15 residues. In nucleotides, the CDR3 is TGTGCCACCAGTGATGTGGAACAGAACACCGGGGAGCTGTTTTTT. It specifies CATSDVEQNTGELFF.

This clonotype was seen many times. V usage is TRBV28 and J usage is TRBJ2-5; a weak D match, TRBD2 (6 bases). Trimming shortened V by 1 base and J by 5 bases, and 14 bases separated the two germline ends. The CDR3 runs to 15 residues. Looked up from germline, CDR1 is MDHEN and CDR2 is SYDVKM. In DNA form, the CDR3 reads TGTGCCAGCAGTTTATCGTTCTCGGGGGACGAGACCCAGTACTTC. Its protein is CASSLSFSGDETQYF.

Ten or more counts support this clonotype. This chain links TRBV7-9 with TRBJ2-1; 7 positions match TRBD1. In germline, CDR1 is SEHNR, CDR2 FQNEAQ (reference sequence). This CDR3 is built from 15 residues. V was pared by 4 bases and J by 7 bases, with 10 bases of the junction left unmatched. CDR3 bases: TGTGCCAGCAGCTCGGGACAGAGTAAGGGGAATGAGCAGTTCTTC. It specifies CASSSGQSKGNEQFF.

This clonotype was recorded many times. The CDR3 bases are TGTGCCAGCAGGGGGGACAGGGGGCGCATAAACACCGGGGAGCTGTTTTTT. Translation gives CASRGDRGRINTGELFF. The chain carries TRBV11-2 and TRBJ2-2, with 12 bases aligning to TRBD1. Germline trimming cut 6 bases from V and 2 bases from J; bases unmatched to any gene: 7. Germline values: CDR1 SGHAT, CDR2 FQNNGV. CDR3 length: 17 residues.

This clonotype was counted at least ten times. CDR3 region: CASSLQLGAKEKLFF. In nucleotides, the CDR3 is TGTGCCAGCAGCTTACAACTGGGGGCGAAGGAAAAACTGTTTTTT. This chain links TRBV7-9 with TRBJ1-4; tentative D call: TRBD1 (6 bases). The V end lost 2 bases, the J end lost 8 bases, and 15 bases lay between the germline ends. The CDR3 consists of 15 residues. Looked up from germline, CDR1 is SEHNR and CDR2 is FQNEAQ (reference sequence).

This clonotype occurred many times. This rearrangement joins TRBV7-9 to TRBJ1-1; weak D call: TRBD1 (5 bases). The germline V gene encodes CDR1 SEHNR and CDR2 FQNEAQ (reference sequence). V lost 3 bases and J 7 bases, leaving 12 bases between the germline ends. This CDR3 has 13 residues. The CDR3 DNA is TGTGCCAGCAGCTTCTGGCAGGGAAATGAAGCTTTCTTT. This translates into CASSFWQGNEAFF.

The sample holds many counts of this clonotype. DNA for the CDR3: TGTGCCAGCAGTTACGCCAAAGTATCGTTCGATGCCGATACGCAGTATTTT. This encodes CASSYAKVSFDADTQYF. This chain connects TRBV6-5 to TRBJ2-3, with D unclear. V lost 2 bases and J 6 bases, leaving 21 bases between the germline ends. Per the germline V gene, CDR1 is MNHEY and CDR2 is SVGAGI. The CDR3 loop spans 17 amino acids.

This clonotype was counted a few times. The genes are TRBV7-9 and TRBJ1-2; possible D gene TRBD1, 6 bases. V lost 5 bases to trimming and J lost 3 bases, with 19 bases between them. The CDR3 length is 16 residues. CDR1 is SEHNR, CDR2 FQNEAQ, per germline (reference sequence). The CDR3: CASSVTSEGGDYGYTF. The CDR3 DNA reads as TGTGCCAGCAGCGTAACGTCAGAAGGGGGGGACTATGGCTACACCTTC.

This clonotype has a handful of counts. This chain joins TRBV2 and TRBJ2-5; 7 bases fit TRBD2. Germline V gene data show CDR1 as SNHLY and CDR2 as FYNNEI. CDR3 size: 16 residues. V trimming: 3 bases; J trimming: 5 bases; junction bases outside the gene matches: 12. The CDR3 DNA sequence: TGTGCCAGCAGTGACTGGGGCGGGAGCTCGGGGGAGACCCAGTACTTC. It encodes CASSDWGGSSGETQYF.

There are many counts of this clonotype. The V and J genes are TRBV6-1 and TRBJ2-3; 7 bases agree with TRBD1. Germline CDR1 MNHNS, CDR2 SASEGT. Trimming cost V 5 bases and J 4 bases; bases outside gene matches: 9. This CDR3 is built from 15 residues. The CDR3 DNA sequence: TGTGCCAGCAGTCTCAGGGACAGAGGGGCAGATACGCAGTATTTT. Protein product: CASSLRDRGADTQYF.

The chain uses TRBV6-6 and TRBJ1-3; 7 bases line up with TRBD1. CDR3 length equals 14 residues. J lost 8 bases, V lost 1 base, and 5 bases had no gene match. Germline V gives CDR1 MNHNY, CDR2 SVGAGI (reference sequence). In DNA form, the CDR3 reads TGTGCCAGCAGTTACTTGGCAGGGGGTGACACCATATATTTT. This codes for CASSYLAGGDTIYF.

This chain joins TRBV11-2 and TRBJ2-1; no clear D. This CDR3 spans 16 amino acids. V was cut by 4 bases and J by 4 bases, with 17 bases left in between. Germline V CDR1 and CDR2: SGHAT, FQNNGV. CDR3 region: CASSSSRLPIYNEQFF. The DNA of the CDR3 is TGTGCCAGCAGCTCCTCCAGGCTCCCAATATACAATGAGCAGTTCTTC.

The V call is TRBV30, the J call TRBJ1-3; D possibly corresponds to TRBD1 (5 bases). The V end was cut by 4 bases, the J end by 4 bases, with 14 bases between. The CDR3 spans 14 residues. Germline lookup yields CDR1 GTSNPN and CDR2 SVGIG (reference sequence). CDR3: CAWILGHEGNTIYF. DNA of the CDR3: TGTGCCTGGATCCTCGGACACGAAGGAAACACCATATATTTT.

The chain uses TRBV5-6 and TRBJ2-2; TRBD1 might be the D (5 bases). The ends were cut back, 0 bases at V and 8 bases at J, with 8 bases in the middle. Germline loops: CDR1 SGHDT, CDR2 YYEEEE. The CDR3 spans 13 residues. The CDR3 bases are TGTGCCAGCAGCTTGGGGGGCCGAGGGGAGCTGTTTTTT. It yields the protein CASSLGGRGELFF.

This clonotype was observed many times. V is TRBV7-2 and J is TRBJ2-7; D is ambiguous. Deletions cut 8 bases from V and 0 bases from J, with 2 bases between. The CDR3 sequence is 10 residues long. Germline V gene lookup returns CDR1 SGHTA and CDR2 FQGNSA. CDR3 bases: TGTGCCAGCGGCTCCTACGAGCAGTACTTC. Its translation is CASGSYEQYF. Filled out from reference TRBV7-2 and TRBJ2-7, the complete variable domain reads GAGVSQSPSNKVTEKGKDVELRCDPISGHTALYWYRQSLGQGLEFLIYFQGNSAPDKSGLPSDRFSAERTGGSVSTLTIQRTQQEDSAVYLCASGSYEQYFGPGTRLTVT.

This clonotype has at least ten counts. The chain combines TRBV7-9 with TRBJ2-7; 10 positions match TRBD2. J gave up 2 bases and V 5 bases, and 15 bases lay outside the gene matches. The germline gives CDR1 SEHNR, CDR2 FQNEAQ (reference sequence). There are 18 residues in the CDR3. The CDR3 is CASSAKDGDSGRPYEQYF. CDR3 nucleotides: TGTGCCAGCAGCGCAAAGGACGGGGATAGCGGGAGGCCCTACGAGCAGTACTTC.

This clonotype was observed many times. The V call is TRBV6-2 or TRBV6-3, the J call TRBJ2-1; the D gene is possibly TRBD2 (5 bases). V was clipped by 6 bases and J by 2 bases, with 14 bases between them. Germline V CDR1 and CDR2: MNHEY, SVGEGT. The CDR3 runs to 15 residues. DNA of the CDR3: TGTGCCAGCAGCCCTGAGGAGGTCCCCTACAATGAGCAGTTCTTC. It yields the protein CASSPEEVPYNEQFF.

This clonotype came up many times. The CDR3, as DNA: TGTGCCAGCAGTTACCGGACAGGGGAAGGCCCTGAAGCTTTCTTT. Translated, it gives CASSYRTGEGPEAFF. The genes are TRBV6-6 and TRBJ1-1, with 9 bases fitting TRBD1. Trimming at V came to 2 bases and at J to 6 bases, leaving 7 bases not matched to a gene. Germline values: CDR1 MNHNY, CDR2 SVGAGI (reference sequence). This CDR3 has 15 residues.

This clonotype was seen many times. V gene TRBV7-3 combines with J gene TRBJ2-3; 9 positions agree with TRBD1. Per germline, CDR1 SGHTA and CDR2 FQGTGA. CDR3 length: 15 residues. V trimming: 3 bases; J trimming: 1 base; junction bases outside the gene matches: 2. CDR3 coding DNA: TGTGCCAGCAGCTTTACAGGGGGCGGCACAGATACGCAGTATTTT. This gives the protein CASSFTGGGTDTQYF.